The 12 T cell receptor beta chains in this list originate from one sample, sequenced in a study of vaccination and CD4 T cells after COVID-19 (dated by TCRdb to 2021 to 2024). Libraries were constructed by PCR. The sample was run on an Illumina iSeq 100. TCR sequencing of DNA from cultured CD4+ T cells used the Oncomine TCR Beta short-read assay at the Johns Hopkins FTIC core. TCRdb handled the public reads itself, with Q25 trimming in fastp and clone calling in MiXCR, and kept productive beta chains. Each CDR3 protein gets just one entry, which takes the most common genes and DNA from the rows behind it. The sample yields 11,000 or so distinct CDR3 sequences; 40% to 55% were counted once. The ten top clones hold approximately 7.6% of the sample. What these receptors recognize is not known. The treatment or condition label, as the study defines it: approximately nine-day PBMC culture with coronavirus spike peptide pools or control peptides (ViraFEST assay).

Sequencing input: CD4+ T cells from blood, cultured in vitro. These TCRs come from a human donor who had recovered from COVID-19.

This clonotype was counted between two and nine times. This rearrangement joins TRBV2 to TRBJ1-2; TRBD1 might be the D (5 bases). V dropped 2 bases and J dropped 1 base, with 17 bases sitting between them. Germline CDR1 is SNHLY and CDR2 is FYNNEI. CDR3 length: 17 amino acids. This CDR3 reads CASSESGRVGDNYGYTF. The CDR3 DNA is TGTGCCAGCAGTGAAAGTGGCAGGGTCGGGGATAACTATGGCTACACCTTC.

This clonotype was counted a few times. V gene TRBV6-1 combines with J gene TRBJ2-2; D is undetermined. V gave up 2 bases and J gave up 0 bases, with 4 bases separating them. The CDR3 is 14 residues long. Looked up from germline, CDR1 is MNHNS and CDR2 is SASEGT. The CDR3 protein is CASSERTNTGELFF. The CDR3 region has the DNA TGTGCCAGCAGTGAACGTACGAACACCGGGGAGCTGTTTTTT.

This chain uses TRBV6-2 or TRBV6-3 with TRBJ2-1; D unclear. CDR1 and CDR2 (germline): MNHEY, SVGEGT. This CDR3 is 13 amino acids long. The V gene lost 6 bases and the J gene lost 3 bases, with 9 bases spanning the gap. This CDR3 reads CASSPSDYNEQFF. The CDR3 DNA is TGTGCCAGCAGCCCATCTGACTACAATGAGCAGTTCTTC.

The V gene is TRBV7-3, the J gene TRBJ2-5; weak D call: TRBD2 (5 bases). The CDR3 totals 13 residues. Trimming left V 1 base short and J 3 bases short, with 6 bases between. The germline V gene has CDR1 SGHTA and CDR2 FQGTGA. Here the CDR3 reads CASSLRREETQYF. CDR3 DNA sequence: TGTGCCAGCAGCTTAAGGCGGGAAGAGACCCAGTACTTC.

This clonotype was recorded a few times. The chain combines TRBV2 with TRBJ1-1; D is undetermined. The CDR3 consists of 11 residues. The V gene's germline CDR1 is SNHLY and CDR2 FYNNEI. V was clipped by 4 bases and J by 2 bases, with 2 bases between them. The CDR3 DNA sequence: TGTGCCAGCAGTGTAAACACTGAAGCTTTCTTT. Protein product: CASSVNTEAFF. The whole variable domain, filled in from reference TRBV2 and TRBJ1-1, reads EPEVTQTPSHQVTQMGQEVILRCVPISNHLYFYWYRQILGQKVEFLVSFYNNEISEKSEIFDDQFSVERPDGSNFTLKIRSTKLEDSAMYFCASSVNTEAFFGQGTRLTVV.

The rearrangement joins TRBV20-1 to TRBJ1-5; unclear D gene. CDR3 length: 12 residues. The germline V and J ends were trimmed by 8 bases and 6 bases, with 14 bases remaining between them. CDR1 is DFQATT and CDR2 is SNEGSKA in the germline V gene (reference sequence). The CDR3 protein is CSPKPGGQPQHF. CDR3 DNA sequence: TGCAGTCCTAAACCGGGAGGTCAGCCCCAGCATTTT.

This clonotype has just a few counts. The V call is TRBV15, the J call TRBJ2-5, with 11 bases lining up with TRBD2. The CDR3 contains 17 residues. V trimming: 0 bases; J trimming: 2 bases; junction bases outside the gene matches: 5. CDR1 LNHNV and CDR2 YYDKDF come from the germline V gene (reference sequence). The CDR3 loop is CATSRDRLAGPQETQYF. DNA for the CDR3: TGTGCCACCAGCAGAGATAGACTAGCGGGGCCTCAAGAGACCCAGTACTTC.

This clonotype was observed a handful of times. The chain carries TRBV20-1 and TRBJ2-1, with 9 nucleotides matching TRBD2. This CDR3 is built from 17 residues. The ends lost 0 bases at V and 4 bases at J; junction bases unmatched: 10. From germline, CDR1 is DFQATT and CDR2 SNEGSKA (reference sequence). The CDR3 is CSARDRFWTSEYNEQFF. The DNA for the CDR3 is TGCAGTGCTAGAGATCGTTTCTGGACTAGCGAGTACAATGAGCAGTTCTTC.

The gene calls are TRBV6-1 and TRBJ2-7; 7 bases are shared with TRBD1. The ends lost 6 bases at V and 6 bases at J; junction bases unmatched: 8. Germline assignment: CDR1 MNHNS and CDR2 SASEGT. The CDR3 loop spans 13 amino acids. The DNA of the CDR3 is TGTGCCAGCAGCGGACAGGTGCGTGGCGAGCAGTACTTC. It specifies CASSGQVRGEQYF.

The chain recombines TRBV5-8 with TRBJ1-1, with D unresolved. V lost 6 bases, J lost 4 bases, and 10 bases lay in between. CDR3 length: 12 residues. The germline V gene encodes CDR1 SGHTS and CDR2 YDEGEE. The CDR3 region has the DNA TGTGCCAGCACTCGGACGGTCACTGAAGCTTTCTTT. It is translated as CASTRTVTEAFF.

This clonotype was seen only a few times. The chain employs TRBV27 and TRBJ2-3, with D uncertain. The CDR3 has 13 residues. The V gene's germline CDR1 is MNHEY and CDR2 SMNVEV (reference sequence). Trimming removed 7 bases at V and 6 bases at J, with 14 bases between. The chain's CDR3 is CASTAFSLDTQYF. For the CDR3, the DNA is TGTGCCAGCACCGCGTTCTCTCTTGATACGCAGTATTTT.

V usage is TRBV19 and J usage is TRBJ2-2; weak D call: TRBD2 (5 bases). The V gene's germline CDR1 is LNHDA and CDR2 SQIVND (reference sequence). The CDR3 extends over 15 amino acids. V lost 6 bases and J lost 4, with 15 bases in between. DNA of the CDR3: TGTGCCAGTAGCACGGGTCGGGCGGGCACCGGGGAGCTGTTTTTT. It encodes CASSTGRAGTGELFF.